Presented here are 5 T cell receptor beta chains from one specimen sequenced in a study of blood T cell repertoires in COVID-19. Generated by immunoSEQ multiplex PCR, the TCRdb table keeps only in-frame clones and is missing some. The sample lists a few hundred thousand clones, 89% seen once, with 3% in the top ten. The material sequenced was peripheral blood. All receptors come from a woman aged 25 to 39 with COVID-19, enrolled during active disease.

V is TRBV30 and J is TRBJ1-1, with D possibly being TRBD1 (6 bases). CDR3 length: 18 residues. V lost 1 base and J lost 0, with 21 bases in between. From germline, CDR1 is GTSNPN and CDR2 SVGIG (reference sequence). CDR3: CAWSARFGTYNMNTEAFF. The CDR3 region has the DNA TGTGCCTGGAGTGCACGATTCGGGACATACAACATGAACACTGAAGCTTTCTTT.

This chain uses TRBV5-1 with TRBJ2-7; weak D call: TRBD2 (7 bases). Per germline, CDR1 SGHRS and CDR2 YFSETQ. Trimming stripped 1 base from V and 1 base from J, with 15 bases between. The CDR3 is 16 residues long. Here the CDR3 DNA reads TGCGCCAGCAGCTTGCCGGGGGGCGATATATCCTACGAGCAGTACTTC. It yields the protein CASSLPGGDISYEQYF. The variable domain in full, with the rest retrieved from reference TRBV5-1 and TRBJ2-7, is KAGVTQTPRYLIKTRGQQVTLSCSPISGHRSVSWYQQTPGQGLQFLFEYFSETQRNKGNFPGRFSGRQFSNSRSEMNVSTLELGDSALYLCASSLPGGDISYEQYFGPGTRLTVT.

The V gene is TRBV4-1, the J gene TRBJ2-7, with TRBD2 matching 10 bases. There are 16 residues in the CDR3. J lost 0 bases, V lost 0 bases, and 2 bases had no gene match. CDR1 and CDR2 (germline): MGHRA, YSYEKL. CDR3 in amino acids: CASSQDSGGNSYEQYF. In DNA form, the CDR3 reads TGCGCCAGCAGCCAAGATAGCGGGGGGAACTCCTACGAGCAGTACTTC.

The J gene is TRBJ1-6, the V gene TRBV9; D remains ambiguous. Trimming cost V 3 bases and J 5 bases, with 15 bases left between them. The CDR3 extends over 16 amino acids. CDR1 and CDR2 (germline): SGDLS, YYNGEE. The CDR3 spells CASSGNSRPNNSPLHF. In DNA form, the CDR3 reads TGTGCCAGCAGCGGCAACAGCAGACCGAATAATTCACCCCTCCACTTT.

This chain uses TRBV5-1 with TRBJ2-1; the match to TRBD2 covers 7 bases. With V trimmed by 0 bases and J by 6 bases, 6 bases remained unmatched. CDR3 length: 15 amino acids. CDR1 is SGHRS and CDR2 is YFSETQ in the germline V gene. Written as DNA, the CDR3 is TGCGCCAGCAGCTTGGGCGGGAGTCACGGCAATGAGCAGTTCTTC. Its translation is CASSLGGSHGNEQFF.